The clone carrying this TCR beta chain occurred many times. Its specificity is unknown. This sample is part of a study of post-analysis software for immune sequencing data. Whole-study findings and limits: Significantly decreased normalized Chao1 diversity was recorded for multiple sclerosis patients relative to controls. Controls had lower frequencies than patients of five or six TRBV segments, which included TRBV5-6, TRBV5-1 and TRBV20-1.

After removal of 6 bases from V and 6 bases from J, the junction contained 3 bases not matched to a gene. The CDR3 has 12 residues. Carried by the TCR beta cDNA libraries were unique molecular identifiers. Each CDR3 protein gets one entry after TCRdb re-called the PCR reads with MiXCR. The table has about 150,000 distinct CDR3 sequences, 25% to 35% seen once; the top ten hold about 1.6%. The V and J genes are TRBV12-3 or TRBV12-4 and TRBJ2-3; 7 nucleotides match TRBD2. The receptor was isolated from a girl aged 5 to 17 with multiple sclerosis. What was sequenced was blood. Here the CDR3 reads CASRGLGDTQYF. The CDR3 DNA reads TGTGCCAGCAGAGGACTAGGGGATACGCAGTATTTT.